This entry lists 23 T cell receptor beta chains sequenced from one sample in a study of T cells in Graves' hyperthyroidism and ophthalmopathy. RNA transcripts gave rise to amplified TCR beta CDR3 regions. RT-PCR in the first round (using the HTBI primer set) targeted the TCR CDR3. TCRdb re-called the multiplex PCR reads with MiXCR, one entry per CDR3 protein. The data hold under 650,000 distinct CDR3 sequences, with around 15% observed a single time. Input material: blood. The receptors come from a woman in her twenties or thirties with Graves' hyperthyroidism.

This clonotype appeared a single time. The chain recombines TRBV7-3 with TRBJ2-5; D is perhaps TRBD1 (6 bases). Trimming shortened V by 1 base and J by 1 base, and 10 bases separated the two germline ends. Germline lookup yields CDR1 SGHTA and CDR2 FQGTGA. There are 15 residues in the CDR3. CDR3 residues: CASSLKDRPQETQYF. CDR3 in DNA: TGTGCCAGCAGCTTAAAGGACAGACCCCAAGAGACCCAGTACTTC.

In this sample, this clonotype turned up a few times. The V gene is TRBV5-5, the J gene TRBJ2-2; no reliable D call. The germline gives CDR1 SGHKS, CDR2 YYEKEE (reference sequence). The CDR3 covers 17 residues. The germline V and J ends were trimmed by 1 base and 2 bases, with 15 bases remaining between them. This CDR3 reads CASSLPIRRSNTGELFF. In DNA form, the CDR3 reads TGTGCCAGCAGCTTGCCCATACGGCGGAGTAACACCGGGGAGCTGTTTTTT.

This chain links TRBV7-9 with TRBJ2-7, with D possibly matching TRBD2 (6 bases). The CDR3 consists of 15 residues. Deletions cut 4 bases from V and 0 bases from J, with 13 bases between. The V gene's germline CDR1 is SEHNR and CDR2 FQNEAQ (reference sequence). CDR3 in amino acids: CASSSSSVLSYEQYF. The CDR3 DNA reads as TGTGCCAGCAGCTCATCTAGCGTACTCTCCTACGAGCAGTACTTC.

The sample holds a few counts of this clonotype. The CDR3 here is CASSLVLGGTNQPQHF. The CDR3 DNA sequence: TGTGCCAGCAGTTTGGTGTTGGGGGGCACCAATCAGCCCCAGCATTTT. The genes are TRBV28 and TRBJ1-5, with D possibly being TRBD1 (6 bases). CDR1 and CDR2 from the germline V gene are MDHEN and SYDVKM. V was cut by 3 bases and J by 3 bases, with 15 bases left in between. The CDR3 spans 16 residues.

This clonotype has only a few counts. The V and J genes are TRBV7-9 and TRBJ1-2; D is unresolved. The CDR3 totals 15 residues. CDR1 is SEHNR, CDR2 FQNEAQ, per germline (reference sequence). Trimming left V 3 bases short and J 0 bases short, with 11 bases between. CDR3 nucleotide sequence: TGTGCCAGCAGCTTGGGAAAGGGCTCTAACTATGGCTACACCTTC. As protein: CASSLGKGSNYGYTF.

V usage is TRBV12-3 or TRBV12-4 and J usage is TRBJ2-2; D unclear. The V end was cut by 4 bases, the J end by 1 base, with 16 bases between. The CDR3 sequence is 17 residues long. As DNA, the CDR3 is TGTGCCAGCAGTTCTATTAAGACGGTAGAGAACACCGGGGAGCTGTTTTTT. Amino acids: CASSSIKTVENTGELFF.

In its sample, this clonotype was seen many times. This chain connects TRBV30 to TRBJ2-1, with no clear D. Trimming took 5 bases from V and 8 from J, leaving 13 bases between them. Germline CDR1 GTSNPN, CDR2 SVGIG (reference sequence). The CDR3 is made up of 12 amino acids. The CDR3: CAWGPNSDEQFF. CDR3 in DNA: TGTGCCTGGGGTCCTAACTCGGATGAGCAGTTCTTC.

Concerning this clonotype itself: One end of the junction is discordant with germline, which a read error may explain. The chain couples TRBV6-1 to TRBJ2-4; perhaps TRBD1 as D (5 bases). This CDR3 contains 13 residues. Germline V lookup: CDR1 MNHNS, CDR2 SASEGT. DNA of the CDR3: TGTGCCAGCAGGGAAGGGGCCCGGGACATTCAGTACTTC. Protein product: CASREGARDIQYF.

This clonotype has a count of ten or more. This CDR3 reads CASSFEGRIYEQYF. In nucleotides, the CDR3 is TGTGCCAGCAGTTTTGAGGGGCGCATCTACGAGCAGTACTTC. The V gene is TRBV12-3 or TRBV12-4, the J gene TRBJ2-7; D is perhaps TRBD1 or TRBD2 (5 bases each). This CDR3 has 14 amino acids. Trimming left V 3 bases short and J 3 bases short, with 12 bases between.

This clonotype was recorded many times. V gene TRBV28 combines with J gene TRBJ2-5; D not certain. The CDR3 is 9 amino acids. Looked up from germline, CDR1 is MDHEN and CDR2 is SYDVKM. The CDR3 is CGRDETQYF. The DNA of the CDR3 is TGTGGCCGAGATGAGACCCAGTACTTC.

This clonotype was seen ten or more times. The DNA for the CDR3 is TGTGCCAGCAGTCCATCTGTCCCTGGGGGCGAGAACACTGAAGCTTTCTTT. This gives the protein CASSPSVPGGENTEAFF. V and J are TRBV28 and TRBJ1-1, with D perhaps matching TRBD1 (6 bases). The V end was cut by 5 bases, the J end by 1 base, with 20 bases between. This CDR3 is 17 amino acids long. Looked up from germline, CDR1 is MDHEN and CDR2 is SYDVKM.

V gene TRBV5-1 combines with J gene TRBJ2-5; 8 bases are shared with TRBD1. This CDR3 contains 14 residues. The trim removed 4 bases at V and 5 bases at J, leaving 7 bases unmatched. CDR1 is SGHRS and CDR2 is YFSETQ in the germline V gene. Here the CDR3 reads CASSLRTGRETQYF. CDR3 sequence (DNA): TGCGCCAGCAGCCTCCGGACAGGGAGGGAGACCCAGTACTTC.

This clonotype was seen more than once but under ten times. This chain connects TRBV7-3 to TRBJ2-2, with 9 bases identical to TRBD2. This CDR3 comprises 16 residues. After removal of 3 bases from V and 3 bases from J, the junction contained 5 bases not matched to a gene. From germline, CDR1 is SGHTA and CDR2 FQGTGA. This CDR3 reads CASSLLAGVDTGELFF. The CDR3 region has the DNA TGTGCCAGCAGCTTGTTAGCGGGAGTGGACACCGGGGAGCTGTTTTTT.

Only a few counts were recorded for this clonotype. The chain recombines TRBV14 with TRBJ1-5, with TRBD1 as a possible D gene (5 bases). The CDR3 covers 19 residues. V was trimmed by 0 bases and J by 7 bases, leaving 25 bases between them. In germline, CDR1 is SGHDN, CDR2 FVKESK. CDR3 bases: TGTGCCAGCAGCCAAGATAGCTTAAGGCAGGGCCGATTTACGCAGCCCCAGCATTTT. Its translation is CASSQDSLRQGRFTQPQHF.

There are a few counts of this clonotype. The V gene is TRBV12-3 or TRBV12-4, the J gene TRBJ2-1, with TRBD2 matching over 10 bases. The CDR3 consists of 16 residues. V was clipped by 4 bases and J by 7 bases; unmatched bases: 10. For the CDR3, the DNA is TGTGCCAGCAGTTCCGAGCGGGAGGGGGGTGGGAATGAGCAGTTCTTC. It is translated as CASSSEREGGGNEQFF.

Ten or more counts support this clonotype. This chain connects TRBV29-1 to TRBJ2-2, with TRBD1 identical over 8 bases. The CDR3 runs to 16 residues. V shed 4 bases and J 0 bases; nucleotides not matched to a gene: 7. Per germline, CDR1 SQVTM and CDR2 ANQGSEA. This CDR3 is CSVGGTGSSNTGELFF. The CDR3 nucleotides are TGCAGCGTTGGCGGGACAGGATCATCGAACACCGGGGAGCTGTTTTTT.

V usage is TRBV6-5 and J usage is TRBJ1-6, with unresolved D. This CDR3 contains 13 residues. Germline-derived CDR1 and CDR2 are MNHEY and SVGAGI. Between the trimmed V and J ends, which lost 0 bases and 6 bases, there was a span of 3 bases. The CDR3 protein is CASSYSPNSPLHF. Here the CDR3 DNA reads TGTGCCAGCAGTTACTCGCCTAATTCACCCCTCCACTTT.

This clonotype was observed a handful of times. The V gene is TRBV4-1, the J gene TRBJ1-5; D is unresolved. Germline CDR1 and CDR2: MGHRA and YSYEKL. Trimming shortened V by 3 bases and J by 0 bases, and 12 bases separated the two germline ends. The CDR3 totals 16 residues. This chain's CDR3 is CASSQSHSYSNQPQHF. The CDR3 DNA sequence: TGCGCCAGCAGCCAGTCTCATTCTTATAGCAATCAGCCCCAGCATTTT.

This clonotype appeared a few times. The chain employs TRBV5-1 and TRBJ2-7, with D possibly called TRBD1 or TRBD2 (6 bases each). Germline V lookup: CDR1 SGHRS, CDR2 YFSETQ. The CDR3 is 13 residues long. The V gene lost 3 bases and the J gene lost 7 bases, with 14 bases spanning the gap. CDR3: CASSSPGAGEQYF. The CDR3 nucleotides are TGCGCCAGCAGCTCCCCAGGGGCGGGAGAGCAGTACTTC.

In this sample, this clonotype turned up many times. The rearrangement joins TRBV7-2 to TRBJ2-1; D possibly corresponds to TRBD2 (5 bases). Trimming left V 4 bases short and J 5 bases short, with 9 bases between. The CDR3 extends over 13 amino acids. The V gene's germline CDR1 is SGHTA and CDR2 FQGNSA. The CDR3 sequence is CASSWSGNNEQFF. CDR3 bases: TGTGCCAGCAGCTGGAGCGGTAACAATGAGCAGTTCTTC.

This clonotype was seen many times. The chain combines TRBV20-1 with TRBJ2-7; TRBD1 agrees at 9 bases. The germline CDR1 and CDR2 sequences are DFQATT and SNEGSKA (reference sequence). With 1 base clipped from V and 3 bases from J, the junction kept 10 bases outside the gene matches. The CDR3 loop spans 16 amino acids. CDR3 sequence (DNA): TGCAGTGCTAGAGTTCTAACAGGGGGCGACGGCTACGAGCAGTACTTC. This codes for CSARVLTGGDGYEQYF.

The chain is built from TRBV18 and TRBJ2-7; possibly TRBD2 for D (6 bases). Trimming took 3 bases from V and 0 from J, leaving 12 bases between them. CDR3 size: 15 residues. Germline loops: CDR1 KGHSH, CDR2 LQKENI. Here the CDR3 DNA reads TGTGCCAGCTCACCTCCGGGTAGCGGCTCCTACGAGCAGTACTTC. This encodes CASSPPGSGSYEQYF.

About this clonotype itself: Just one base apart from a much larger clone, this may be a read error. The rearrangement links TRBV30 to TRBJ2-1; 12 nucleotides line up with TRBD2. This CDR3 has 14 amino acids. V gave up 2 bases and J gave up 9 bases; unmatched junction bases: 5. Germline CDR1 and CDR2: GTSNPN and SVGIG (reference sequence). In nucleotides, the CDR3 is TGTGCCTGGAGTTTTGGACTAGCGGGGAGTGAGCAGTTCTTC. It encodes CAWSFGLAGSEQFF.